Sequencing of this T cell receptor beta chain was carried out in a study of blood T cell repertoires in COVID-19. This clone has just one count. The CDR3 totals 16 residues. V was clipped by 0 bases and J by 2 bases; unmatched bases: 5. Germline CDR1 is MNHEY and CDR2 is SVGAGI. TCRdb's copy holds only in-frame clones and misses some; the assay was immunoSEQ multiplex PCR. The sample holds about 170,000 clones; 90% are singletons and the top ten take 0.5% to 0.55%. Specimen: peripheral blood. V usage is TRBV6-5 and J usage is TRBJ2-5, with 8 bases aligning to TRBD2. This clonotype was sampled from a man aged 45-65 years with acute or convalescent COVID-19. CDR3 region: CASSYSLAGTQETQYF. CDR3 DNA: TGTGCCAGCAGTTACTCTTTAGCGGGGACTCAAGAGACCCAGTACTTC.